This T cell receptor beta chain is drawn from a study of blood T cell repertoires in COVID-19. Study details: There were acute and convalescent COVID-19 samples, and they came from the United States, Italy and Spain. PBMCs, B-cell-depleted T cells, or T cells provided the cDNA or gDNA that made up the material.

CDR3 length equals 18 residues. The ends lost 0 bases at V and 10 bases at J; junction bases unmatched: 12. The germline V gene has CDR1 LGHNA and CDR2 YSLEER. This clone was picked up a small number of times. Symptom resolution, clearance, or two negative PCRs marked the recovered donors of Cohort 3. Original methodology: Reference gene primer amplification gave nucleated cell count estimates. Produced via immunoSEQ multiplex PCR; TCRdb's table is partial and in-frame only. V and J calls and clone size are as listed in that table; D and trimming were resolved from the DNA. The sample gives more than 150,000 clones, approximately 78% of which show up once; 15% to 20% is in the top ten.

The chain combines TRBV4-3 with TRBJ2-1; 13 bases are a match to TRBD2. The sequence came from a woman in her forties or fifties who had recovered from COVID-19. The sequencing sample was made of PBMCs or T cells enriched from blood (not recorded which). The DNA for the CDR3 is TGCGCCAGCAGCCAAGATAGGACTAGCGGGAGAGCGACCCTAGAGCAGTTCTTC. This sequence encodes CASSQDRTSGRATLEQFF.